These 27 T cell receptor beta chains originate from one sample sequenced in a study of cytomegalovirus exposure and HLA in healthy donors. It was with 60 Vbeta and 13 Jbeta primers that the PCR ran. Assay used: immunoSEQ multiplex PCR; TCRdb lists only in-frame clones, some missing. The data show about 180,000 clones, roughly 88% seen once. The sequenced sample consisted of PBMCs. The receptors were sampled from a girl aged 2 to 9 in good health and CMV-seropositive.

This clone was detected a few times. The genes are TRBV30 and TRBJ2-6, with TRBD1 as a possible D gene (6 bases). Trimming took off 5 bases at V and 0 bases at J, with 17 bases between the two ends. Per the germline V gene, CDR1 is GTSNPN and CDR2 is SVGIG (reference sequence). The CDR3 consists of 17 residues. The CDR3 DNA sequence: TGTGCCTGGTCCTGGACAGCCGGGTACTCTGGGGCCAACGTCCTGACTTTC. It is translated as CAWSWTAGYSGANVLTF.

V and J are TRBV19 and TRBJ1-1; D ambiguous. Germline lookup yields CDR1 LNHDA and CDR2 SQIVND (reference sequence). The CDR3 length is 15 residues. V gave up 9 bases and J gave up 7 bases, with 24 bases separating them. This chain's CDR3 is CASQKIATVDFEAFF. CDR3 sequence (DNA): TGTGCCAGCCAGAAAATAGCCACGGTGGACTTTGAAGCTTTCTTT.

The CDR3 nucleotides are TGTGCCAGCGGCCCTGTTTCCCAAGAGACCCAGTACTTC. Its translation: CASGPVSQETQYF. The rearrangement links TRBV9 to TRBJ2-5; D remains unclear. Germline V gene lookup returns CDR1 SGDLS and CDR2 YYNGEE. This CDR3 region has 13 residues. V was shortened by 7 bases and J by 1 base, with 11 bases between the two germline ends.

In this sample, this clone turned up a few times. The chain links TRBV10-2 to TRBJ1-5, with D possibly TRBD1 on 5 matching bases. The CDR3 runs 15 residues. The V gene's germline CDR1 is WSHSY and CDR2 SAAADI. V dropped 5 bases and J dropped 0 bases, with 11 bases sitting between them. CDR3 in DNA: TGCGCCAGCAGTCAAGACAGCCGTAGCAATCAGCCCCAGCATTTT. This encodes CASSQDSRSNQPQHF.

The chain couples TRBV5-1 to TRBJ2-5; TRBD1 matches at 8 bases. This CDR3 spans 14 amino acids. The J segment lost 4 bases and the V segment lost 4 bases, leaving 6 bases of the junction unmatched. CDR1 and CDR2 from the germline V gene are SGHRS and YFSETQ. The CDR3 sequence is CASSPGQAAETQYF. CDR3 nucleotides: TGCGCCAGCAGCCCGGGACAGGCTGCAGAGACCCAGTACTTC. The variable domain in full, with the rest retrieved from reference TRBV5-1 and TRBJ2-5, is KAGVTQTPRYLIKTRGQQVTLSCSPISGHRSVSWYQQTPGQGLQFLFEYFSETQRNKGNFPGRFSGRQFSNSRSEMNVSTLELGDSALYLCASSPGQAAETQYFGPGTRLLVL.

The table lists this clone with a few counts. The chain couples TRBV2 to TRBJ2-7, with D possibly matching TRBD1 (5 bases). The germline V gene has CDR1 SNHLY and CDR2 FYNNEI. V was cut by 6 bases and J by 11 bases, with 14 bases left in between. The CDR3 runs to 11 residues. The CDR3 region is CASRDDSSEYF. The CDR3 DNA reads TGTGCCAGCAGGGACGACAGTTCCGAGTACTTC.

The chain is built from TRBV5-1 and TRBJ2-5; TRBD1 matches 7 bases. In germline, CDR1 is SGHRS, CDR2 YFSETQ. Unmatched junction bases numbered 13, after V lost 4 bases and J lost 1 base. CDR3 length equals 17 residues. The CDR3 DNA reads TGCGCCAGCAGCCGGTGGGGACCGGGACAGAGCCAAGAGACCCAGTACTTC. This codes for CASSRWGPGQSQETQYF.

This sequence joins TRBV6-6 and TRBJ1-6; 7 bases map to TRBD1. This CDR3 has 15 amino acids. The V gene's germline CDR1 is MNHNY and CDR2 SVGAGI (reference sequence). Trimming at V came to 5 bases and at J to 6 bases, leaving 7 bases not matched to a gene. CDR3 sequence (DNA): TGTGCCAGCAGTACGAGGACAGGCCGTAATTCACCCCTCCACTTT. This codes for CASSTRTGRNSPLHF.

The chain recombines TRBV7-2 with TRBJ1-2, with no clear D. The V end was cut by 1 base, the J end by 10 bases, with 13 bases between. This CDR3 contains 13 residues. CDR1 and CDR2 from the germline V gene are SGHTA and FQGNSA. The CDR3, as DNA: TGTGCCAGCAGCTTAGGAGGGTCGTCCTTCTACACCTTC. It yields the protein CASSLGGSSFYTF.

The chain joins TRBV6-1 to TRBJ2-1; D possibly corresponds to TRBD2 (5 bases). Deletions cut 4 bases from V and 2 bases from J, with 18 bases between. There are 17 residues in the CDR3. Germline V CDR1 and CDR2: MNHNS, SASEGT. The CDR3 is CASSGGESSLPYNEQFF. In DNA form, the CDR3 reads TGTGCCAGCAGTGGGGGAGAGTCCTCCCTTCCCTACAATGAGCAGTTCTTC.

This clone appeared a single time. The CDR3 is CASGGQGANEQFF. CDR3 nucleotide sequence: TGCGCCAGCGGTGGACAGGGGGCCAATGAGCAGTTCTTC. The chain has TRBV5-1 and TRBJ2-1, with 11 bases that match TRBD1. This CDR3 is 13 amino acids long. The V and J ends lost 7 bases and 6 bases, in that order; junction bases with no gene match: 3. Germline assignment: CDR1 SGHRS and CDR2 YFSETQ.

V usage is TRBV9 and J usage is TRBJ1-3; D is uncertain. Germline V gene lookup returns CDR1 SGDLS and CDR2 YYNGEE. The length of the CDR3 is 14 residues. Between the trimmed V and J ends, which lost 4 bases and 2 bases, there was a span of 10 bases. CDR3 region: CASSPDTAGNTIYF. The CDR3 DNA follows: TGTGCCAGCAGCCCCGATACGGCTGGAAACACCATATATTTT.

The V and J genes are TRBV5-1 and TRBJ2-2; D possibly corresponds to TRBD2 (6 bases). This CDR3 has 13 residues. V lost 4 bases and J 8 bases, leaving 12 bases between the germline ends. Looked up from germline, CDR1 is SGHRS and CDR2 is YFSETQ. The CDR3 DNA reads as TGCGCCAGCAGCCCCGTGGAGGGGGGGGAGCTGTTTTTT. This gives the protein CASSPVEGGELFF.

A few counts support this clone. The V gene is TRBV5-1, the J gene TRBJ2-7, with a weak D call TRBD2 (6 bases). Trimming removed 4 bases at V and 4 bases at J, with 12 bases between. CDR3 length: 13 residues. The V gene's germline CDR1 is SGHRS and CDR2 YFSETQ. The CDR3 here is CASSLGREYEQYF. Written as DNA, the CDR3 is TGCGCCAGCAGCCTCGGACGGGAGTACGAGCAGTACTTC.

The J gene is TRBJ1-4, the V gene TRBV29-1; TRBD1 matches at 7 bases. The CDR3 is 16 amino acids. Germline V CDR1 and CDR2: SQVTM, ANQGSEA. The J segment lost 0 bases and the V segment lost 6 bases, leaving 10 bases of the junction unmatched. CDR3 region: CSVAGTANATNEKLFF. The CDR3 DNA follows: TGCAGCGTGGCCGGGACAGCAAACGCAACTAATGAAAAACTGTTTTTT.

The chain is built from TRBV7-9 and TRBJ2-7, with D perhaps TRBD1 (6 bases). With 6 bases removed from V and 3 bases from J, the gap between germline ends came to 9 bases. This CDR3 has 12 residues. Germline assignment: CDR1 SEHNR and CDR2 FQNEAQ (reference sequence). The CDR3 nucleotides are TGTGCCAGCAGTAGGACAGTCTACGAGCAGTACTTC. It yields the protein CASSRTVYEQYF.

The chain links TRBV7-2 to TRBJ1-2; the D gene is possibly TRBD1 (5 bases). V was shortened by 1 base and J by 4 bases, with 10 bases between the two germline ends. The CDR3 totals 14 residues. The germline CDR1 and CDR2 sequences are SGHTA and FQGNSA. In DNA, the CDR3 is TGTGCCAGCAGCTTAGAAGGGGCCGGCTATGGCTACACCTTC. Protein sequence: CASSLEGAGYGYTF.

In this sample, this clone turned up a few times. The gene calls are TRBV2 and TRBJ1-1; no firm D call. The CDR3 has 12 residues. The germline V and J ends were trimmed by 3 bases and 2 bases, with 4 bases remaining between them. The germline CDR1 and CDR2 sequences are SNHLY and FYNNEI. The CDR3 region has the DNA TGTGCCAGCAGTGAGACAAACACTGAAGCTTTCTTT. Its translation is CASSETNTEAFF. Looking up the rest from reference TRBV2 and TRBJ1-1 gives the full variable domain: EPEVTQTPSHQVTQMGQEVILRCVPISNHLYFYWYRQILGQKVEFLVSFYNNEISEKSEIFDDQFSVERPDGSNFTLKIRSTKLEDSAMYFCASSETNTEAFFGQGTRLTVV.

This clone has only one observation. This chain links TRBV27 with TRBJ2-1, with 8 bases identical to TRBD1. The CDR3 totals 16 residues. The ends lost 1 base at V and 8 bases at J; junction bases unmatched: 10. The V gene's germline CDR1 is MNHEY and CDR2 SMNVEV (reference sequence). CDR3 sequence (DNA): TGTGCCAGCAGTTTATATTCGTCAGGGGGCTTGGATGAGCAGTTCTTC. This sequence encodes CASSLYSSGGLDEQFF.

V gene TRBV5-6 combines with J gene TRBJ1-3; the D gene is possibly TRBD1 (5 bases). Trimming removed 2 bases from V and 3 bases from J, with 12 bases in between. CDR3 length: 15 amino acids. Germline V gives CDR1 SGHDT, CDR2 YYEEEE. The CDR3 region has the DNA TGTGCCAGCAGCTTCGCAGGGTTACGTGGAAACACCATATATTTT. The encoded protein is CASSFAGLRGNTIYF.

V is TRBV12-5 and J is TRBJ2-7; perhaps TRBD1 as D (6 bases). The V gene lost 6 bases and the J gene lost 2 bases, with 14 bases spanning the gap. Germline CDR1 is LGHNT and CDR2 is FRNRAP. The CDR3 covers 14 residues. CDR3: CASGPKGETYEQYF. CDR3 nucleotide sequence: TGTGCTAGTGGCCCGAAGGGGGAGACCTACGAGCAGTACTTC. Drawing the rest from reference TRBV12-5 and TRBJ2-7, the complete variable domain is DARVTQTPRHKVTEMGQEVTMRCQPILGHNTVFWYRQTMMQGLELLAYFRNRAPLDDSGMPKDRFSAEMPDATLATLKIQPSEPRDSAVYFCASGPKGETYEQYFGPGTRLTVT.

The chain combines TRBV4-1 with TRBJ1-5, with 12 bases matching TRBD1. The CDR3 consists of 16 residues. Unmatched junction bases numbered 6, after V lost 2 bases and J lost 7 bases. Germline loops: CDR1 MGHRA, CDR2 YSYEKL. For the CDR3, the DNA is TGCGCCAGCAGCCAATCACCGGGACAGGGGGCCCAGCCCCAGCATTTT. As protein: CASSQSPGQGAQPQHF.

The genes are TRBV6-1 and TRBJ1-1; tentatively, D is TRBD1 (5 bases). The CDR3 is made up of 15 amino acids. The germline V gene has CDR1 MNHNS and CDR2 SASEGT. Trimming stripped 6 bases from V and 2 bases from J, with 16 bases between. The CDR3 region has the DNA TGTGCCAGCAGCCATGAACAGGTTGCAAACACTGAAGCTTTCTTT. Translation: CASSHEQVANTEAFF.

The chain recombines TRBV9 with TRBJ2-3; no definite D call. There are 12 residues in the CDR3. Germline V lookup: CDR1 SGDLS, CDR2 YYNGEE. Trimming stripped 3 bases from V and 4 bases from J, with 6 bases between. The CDR3 nucleotides read TGTGCCAGCAGCGACGGTCCAGATACGCAGTATTTT. This gives the protein CASSDGPDTQYF.

The V and J genes are TRBV10-3 and TRBJ1-2; the D is unclear. The germline V gene has CDR1 ENHRY and CDR2 SYGVKD. Trimming shortened V by 7 bases and J by 4 bases, and 16 bases separated the two germline ends. The CDR3 length is 14 residues. In DNA form, the CDR3 reads TGTGCCATCAAAAAGTCCCAGACTACCTATGGCTACACCTTC. This codes for CAIKKSQTTYGYTF.

V and J are TRBV16 and TRBJ2-4; 13 bases line up with TRBD2. Germline CDR1 and CDR2: KGHSY and FQNENV. The V segment lost 3 bases and the J segment 0 bases; nucleotides outside the gene matches: 11. This CDR3 has 20 amino acids. The CDR3 protein is CASSQPRTSGGPLAKNIQYF. The DNA for the CDR3 is TGTGCCAGCAGCCAGCCCCGGACTAGCGGGGGACCCCTAGCCAAAAACATTCAGTACTTC.

The V gene is TRBV5-4, the J gene TRBJ2-5, with D possibly matching TRBD1 (7 bases). Germline values: CDR1 SGHNT, CDR2 YYREEE (reference sequence). The CDR3 spans 17 residues. V lost 5 bases and J 5 bases, leaving 25 bases between the germline ends. This CDR3 reads CASSPEGTARGAETQYF. The CDR3 nucleotides read TGTGCCAGCAGTCCCGAGGGGACAGCGAGGGGGGCGGAGACCCAGTACTTC.